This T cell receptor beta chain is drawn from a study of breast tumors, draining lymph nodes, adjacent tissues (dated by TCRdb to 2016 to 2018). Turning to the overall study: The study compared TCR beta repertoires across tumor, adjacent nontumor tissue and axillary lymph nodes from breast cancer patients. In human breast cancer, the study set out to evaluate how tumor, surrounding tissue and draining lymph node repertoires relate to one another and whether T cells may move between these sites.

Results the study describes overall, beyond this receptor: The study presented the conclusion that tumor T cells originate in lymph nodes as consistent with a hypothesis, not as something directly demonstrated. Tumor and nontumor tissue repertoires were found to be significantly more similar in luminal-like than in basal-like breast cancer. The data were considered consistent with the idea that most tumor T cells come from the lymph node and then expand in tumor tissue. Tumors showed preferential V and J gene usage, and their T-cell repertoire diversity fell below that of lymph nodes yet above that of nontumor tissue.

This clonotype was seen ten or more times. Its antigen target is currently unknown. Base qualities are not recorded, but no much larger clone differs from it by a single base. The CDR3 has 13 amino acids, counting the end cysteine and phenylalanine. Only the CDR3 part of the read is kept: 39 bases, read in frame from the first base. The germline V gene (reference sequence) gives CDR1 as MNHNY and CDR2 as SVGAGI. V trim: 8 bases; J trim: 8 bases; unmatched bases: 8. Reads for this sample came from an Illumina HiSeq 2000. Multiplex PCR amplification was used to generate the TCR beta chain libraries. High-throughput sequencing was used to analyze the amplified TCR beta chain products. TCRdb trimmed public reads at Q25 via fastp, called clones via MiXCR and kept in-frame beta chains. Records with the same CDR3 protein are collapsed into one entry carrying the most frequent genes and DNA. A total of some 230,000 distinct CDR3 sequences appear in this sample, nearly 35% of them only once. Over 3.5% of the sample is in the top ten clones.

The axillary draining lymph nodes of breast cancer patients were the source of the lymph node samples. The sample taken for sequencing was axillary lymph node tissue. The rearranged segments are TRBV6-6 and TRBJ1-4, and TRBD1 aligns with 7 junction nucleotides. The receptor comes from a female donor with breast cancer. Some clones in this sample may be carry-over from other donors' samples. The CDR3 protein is CASSPGQREKLFF. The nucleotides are TGTGCCAGCTCCCCGGGACAGAGAGAAAAACTGTTTTTT.